Listed here is a single TCR beta chain. Antigen specificity is unknown. Trimming took 5 bases from V and 7 from J; bases not matched to a gene: 11. There are 15 residues in the CDR3. Germline assignment: CDR1 SEHNR and CDR2 FQNEAQ (reference sequence). Sequencing was performed with immunoSEQ multiplex PCR; in TCRdb, only in-frame clones are kept and a portion is missing. The sample has tens of thousands of clones; about nine tenths are singletons. The data derive from a study of T cell responses to AZD1222 COVID-19 vaccine. Overall study findings and caveats: Targeting of unmutated variant regions was reportedly seen in nearly half of spike-specific TCRs. Baseline antibody screening turned up just a handful of seropositive AZD1222 recipients. Donors were chiefly white British, with a greater number of females, and clonal diversity was perhaps underestimated.

This receptor was taken from an adult in good health. The J gene is TRBJ1-1, the V gene TRBV7-9; TRBD1 matches 9 bases. Sequences were derived from peripheral blood, sampled on day 0 of AZD1222 vaccination. Written as DNA, the CDR3 is TGTGCCAGCAGCCGTTACCGGGACAGGGTAGGTGAAGCTTTCTTT. Translating gives CASSRYRDRVGEAFF.